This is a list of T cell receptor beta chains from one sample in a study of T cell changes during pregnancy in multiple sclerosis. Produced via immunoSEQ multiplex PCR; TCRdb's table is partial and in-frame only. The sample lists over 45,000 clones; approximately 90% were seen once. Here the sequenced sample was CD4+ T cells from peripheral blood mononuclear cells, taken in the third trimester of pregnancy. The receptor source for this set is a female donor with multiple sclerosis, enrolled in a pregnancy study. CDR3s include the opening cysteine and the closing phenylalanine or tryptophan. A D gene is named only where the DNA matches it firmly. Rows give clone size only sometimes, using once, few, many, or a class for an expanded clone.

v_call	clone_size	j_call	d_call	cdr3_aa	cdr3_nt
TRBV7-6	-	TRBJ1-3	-	CASSGRAGNTIYF	TGTGCCAGCAGCGGAAGGGCGGGGAACACCATATATTTT
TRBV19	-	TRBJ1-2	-	CASRMPGIPYGYTF	TGTGCCAGTAGGATGCCCGGGATTCCTTATGGCTACACCTTC
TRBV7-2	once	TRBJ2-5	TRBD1	CASSFRQGSGETQYF	TGTGCCAGCAGCTTTAGACAGGGGTCTGGAGAGACCCAGTACTTC
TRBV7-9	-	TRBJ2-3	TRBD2	CASSLLADRTDTQYF	TGTGCCAGCAGCCTGCTAGCGGACCGCACAGATACGCAGTATTTT
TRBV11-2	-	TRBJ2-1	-	CASSLEGRPMRNEQFF	TGTGCCAGCAGCTTAGAAGGGAGGCCGATGCGCAATGAGCAGTTCTTC
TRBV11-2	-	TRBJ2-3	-	CASRNRGTDTQYF	TGTGCCAGCAGAAACAGGGGCACAGATACGCAGTATTTT
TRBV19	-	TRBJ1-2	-	CASSIDSQGQTYGYTF	TGTGCCAGTAGTATAGATTCCCAGGGACAAACCTATGGCTACACCTTC
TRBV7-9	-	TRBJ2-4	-	CASSSGAGLAKNIQYF	TGTGCCAGCTCCTCGGGCGCGGGCCTCGCCAAAAACATTCAGTACTTC
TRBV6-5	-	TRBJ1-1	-	CASSYSAIGTEAFF	TGTGCCAGCAGTTACTCAGCTATTGGCACTGAAGCTTTCTTT
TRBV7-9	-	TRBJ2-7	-	CASTLGGSRGIYEQYF	TGTGCCAGCACCCTAGGAGGGTCTAGGGGCATCTACGAGCAGTACTTC
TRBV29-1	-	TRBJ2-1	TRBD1	CSAGQGSYNEQFF	TGCAGCGCCGGACAGGGCTCCTACAATGAGCAGTTCTTC
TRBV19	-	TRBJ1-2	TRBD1	CASNPGGSYGYTF	TGTGCCAGTAATCCAGGGGGCAGCTATGGCTACACCTTC
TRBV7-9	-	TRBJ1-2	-	CASAQSQANYGYTF	TGTGCCAGCGCCCAGAGTCAGGCTAACTATGGCTACACCTTC
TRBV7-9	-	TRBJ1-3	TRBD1	CASSLDRDSGNTIYF	TGTGCCAGCAGTTTAGACAGGGACTCTGGAAACACCATATATTTT
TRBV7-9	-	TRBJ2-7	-	CASSPSPGHLSYEQYF	TGTGCCAGCAGCCCTAGCCCGGGACATCTGAGCTACGAGCAGTACTTC
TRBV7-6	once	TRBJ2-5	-	CASSLGRAQETQYF	TGTGCCAGCAGCTTAGGCAGGGCCCAAGAGACCCAGTACTTC
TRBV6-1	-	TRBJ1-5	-	CASSERDPNQPQHF	TGTGCCAGCAGTGAAAGAGATCCCAATCAGCCCCAGCATTTT
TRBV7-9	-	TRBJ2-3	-	CASSFSADTQYF	TGTGCCAGCAGCTTCTCGGCAGATACGCAGTATTTT
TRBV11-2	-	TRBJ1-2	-	CASTTGEFYGYTF	TGTGCCAGCACCACGGGGGAGTTCTATGGCTACACCTTC
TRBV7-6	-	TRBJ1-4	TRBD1	CASSPQTGGSQIEKLFF	TGTGCCAGCAGCCCTCAAACAGGGGGTAGCCAGATTGAAAAACTGTTTTTT
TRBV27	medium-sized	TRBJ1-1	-	CASTRGGTANTEAFF	TGTGCCAGCACCCGGGGGGGTACGGCGAACACTGAAGCTTTCTTT
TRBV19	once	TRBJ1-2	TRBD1	CASSDRERFYFGYTF	TGTGCCAGTAGCGACAGGGAGCGTTTCTACTTTGGCTACACCTTC
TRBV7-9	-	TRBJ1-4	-	CASSWGGRNEKLFF	TGTGCCAGCAGCTGGGGGGGGAGGAATGAAAAACTGTTTTTT
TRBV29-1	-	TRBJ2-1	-	CSAGLMSSYNEQFF	TGCAGCGCCGGACTGATGAGCTCCTACAATGAGCAGTTCTTC
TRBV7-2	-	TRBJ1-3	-	CASSLDRRGGNTIYF	TGTGCCAGCAGCTTAGACAGGAGGGGCGGGAACACCATATATTTT
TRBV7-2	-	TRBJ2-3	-	CASSLGLRAGTDTQYF	TGTGCCAGCAGCTTAGGGTTGAGGGCGGGCACAGATACGCAGTATTTT
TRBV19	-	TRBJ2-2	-	CASSQARNTGELFF	TGTGCCAGTAGTCAGGCCAGAAACACCGGGGAGCTGTTTTTT
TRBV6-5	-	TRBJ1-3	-	CASRRTSLVGNTIYF	TGTGCCAGCCGAAGGACAAGCCTCGTAGGCAACACCATATATTTT
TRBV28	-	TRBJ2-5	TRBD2	CASSLAGGHETQYF	TGTGCCAGCAGTTTGGCGGGAGGGCACGAGACCCAGTACTTC
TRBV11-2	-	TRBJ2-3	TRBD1	CASSSDRQSADTQYF	TGTGCCAGCAGCTCGGACAGGCAATCCGCCGATACGCAGTATTTT
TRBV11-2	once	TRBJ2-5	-	CASSALVQETQYF	TGTGCCAGCAGCGCACTAGTCCAAGAGACCCAGTACTTC
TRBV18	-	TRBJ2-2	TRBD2	CASSPMTSGGYNTGELFF	TGTGCCAGCTCACCAATGACTAGCGGGGGCTATAACACCGGGGAGCTGTTTTTT
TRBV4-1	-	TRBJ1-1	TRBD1	CASSQDKYRGKAQGVIREAFF	TGCGCCAGCAGCCAAGATAAGTACAGGGGCAAGGCTCAAGGCGTTATAAGAGAAGCTTTCTTT
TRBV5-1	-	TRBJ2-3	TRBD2	CASSTVVAGGGTDTQYF	TGCGCCAGCAGCACAGTGGTAGCGGGAGGCGGCACAGATACGCAGTATTTT
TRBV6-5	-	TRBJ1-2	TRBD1	CASSVTGTGNYGYTF	TGTGCCAGCAGTGTGACCGGGACAGGGAACTATGGCTACACCTTC
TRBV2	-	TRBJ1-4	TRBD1	CASSRQGDGEKLFF	TGTGCCAGCAGTCGACAGGGGGATGGTGAAAAACTGTTTTTT
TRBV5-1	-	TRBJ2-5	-	CASSYQVGRAETQYF	TGCGCCAGCAGCTACCAGGTGGGGCGAGCAGAGACCCAGTACTTC
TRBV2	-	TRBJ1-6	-	CASREGNSPLHF	TGTGCCAGCAGGGAGGGGAATTCACCCCTCCACTTT
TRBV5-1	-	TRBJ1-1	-	CASSVSGSNTEAFF	TGCGCCAGCAGCGTGTCTGGCTCAAACACTGAAGCTTTCTTT
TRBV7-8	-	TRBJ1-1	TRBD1	CASSLALSSGGLTEAFF	TGTGCCAGCAGCTTAGCGCTAAGTTCAGGGGGCCTAACTGAAGCTTTCTTT
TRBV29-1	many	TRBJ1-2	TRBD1	CSVEDLHRGGYTF	TGCAGCGTTGAAGATCTTCACAGGGGGGGCTACACCTTC
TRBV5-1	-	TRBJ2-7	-	CASSLIDGAGYEQYF	TGCGCCAGCAGCCTAATCGATGGAGCGGGTTACGAGCAGTACTTC
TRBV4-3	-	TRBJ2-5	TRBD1	CASSQDNSGTGFRKTQYF	TGCGCCAGCAGCCAAGATAACTCCGGGACAGGGTTTAGAAAGACCCAGTACTTC
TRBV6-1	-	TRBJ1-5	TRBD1	CASALRDRPHQPQHF	TGTGCCAGCGCCCTGAGGGACAGGCCACATCAGCCCCAGCATTTT
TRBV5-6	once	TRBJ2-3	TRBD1	CASSLAWGQGTDTQYF	TGTGCCAGCAGCTTGGCTTGGGGACAGGGCACAGATACGCAGTATTTT
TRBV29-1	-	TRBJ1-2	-	CSASASNYGYTF	TGCAGCGCCAGCGCGTCAAACTATGGCTACACCTTC
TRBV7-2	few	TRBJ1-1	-	CASSSDTYTEAFF	TGTGCCAGCAGCTCCGACACATACACTGAAGCTTTCTTT
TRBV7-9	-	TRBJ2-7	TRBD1	CASSPGTEPSYEQYF	TGTGCCAGCAGCCCCGGGACAGAGCCGTCCTACGAGCAGTACTTC
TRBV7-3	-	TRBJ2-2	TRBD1	CASSLTTGGAPGELFF	TGTGCCAGCAGCTTAACGACAGGGGGCGCGCCCGGGGAGCTGTTTTTT
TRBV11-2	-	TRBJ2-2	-	CASSYRYTGELFF	TGTGCCAGCAGCTATCGGTACACCGGGGAGCTGTTTTTT
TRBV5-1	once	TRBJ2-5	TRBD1	CASSLGQGETQYF	TGCGCCAGCAGCTTGGGACAGGGGGAGACCCAGTACTTC